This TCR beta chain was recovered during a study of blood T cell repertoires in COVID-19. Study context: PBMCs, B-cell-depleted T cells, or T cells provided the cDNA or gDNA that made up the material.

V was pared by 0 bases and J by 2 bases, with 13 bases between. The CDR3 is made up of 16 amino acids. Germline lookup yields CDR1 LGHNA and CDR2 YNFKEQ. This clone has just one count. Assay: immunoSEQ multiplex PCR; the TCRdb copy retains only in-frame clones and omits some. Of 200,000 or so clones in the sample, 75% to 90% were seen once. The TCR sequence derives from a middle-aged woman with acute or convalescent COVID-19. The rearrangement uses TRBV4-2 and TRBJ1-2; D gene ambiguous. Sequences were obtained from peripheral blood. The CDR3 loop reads CASSQDSGTINYGYTF. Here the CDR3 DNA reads TGTGCCAGCAGCCAAGATAGCGGCACCATCAACTATGGCTACACCTTC.